This record covers a single TCR beta chain. The sample originates from a study of T-cell reconstitution after alpha-beta-depleted transplantation in children. The CDR3 extends over 14 amino acids. V lost 3 bases and J 3 bases, leaving 9 bases between the germline ends. Per the germline V gene, CDR1 is MDHEN and CDR2 is SYDVKM. Construction of the TCRbeta library involved unique molecular identifiers. TCRdb fed the PCR reads into MiXCR, producing one record per CDR3 protein. Of around 450,000 distinct CDR3 sequences in the sample, about 16% are singletons; the top ten hold 25% to 30%. The sample in question was PBMCs, mostly from graft donor cells, obtained 360 days after TCRalphabeta/CD19-depleted stem cell transplant. The TCR sequence derives from a boy younger than two who had a stem cell transplant for Wiskott-Aldrich syndrome, so the T cells may come from the graft donor. The chain carries TRBV28 and TRBJ1-5; no firm D call. The CDR3 nucleotides read TGTGCCAGCAGTTTTGTGAGGGACAATCAGCCCCAGCATTTT. This encodes CASSFVRDNQPQHF.